These 25 T cell receptor beta chains originate from one sample sequenced in a study of CD8+ T cells in alopecia areata. Specified treatment: oral pan-JAK inhibitor, 5-10 mg twice daily. Extracted RNA was reverse transcribed, and the resulting cDNA served as sequencing template. Assay: immunoSEQ multiplex PCR; the TCRdb copy retains only in-frame clones and omits some. Counted here are 190,000 or so clones, roughly 61% occurring once; the ten biggest clones make up over 9.5%. The material was CD8+ T cells sorted from blood, obtained at week 24, from a patient treated with tofacitinib. The receptors stem from a human donor with alopecia areata.

J is TRBJ2-1 and V is TRBV2; D uncertain. V lost 10 bases, J lost 8 bases, and 12 bases lay in between. CDR3 length: 11 amino acids. Per germline, CDR1 SNHLY and CDR2 FYNNEI. The CDR3 region is CATQLGYEQFF. The CDR3 region has the DNA TGTGCCACCCAGTTGGGGTATGAGCAGTTCTTC.

This clone was recorded a few times. This chain connects TRBV6-6 to TRBJ1-6; 9 nucleotides match TRBD1. V lost 7 bases, J lost 10 bases, and 5 bases stayed unmatched. This CDR3 contains 13 residues. Germline V gene sequence: CDR1 MNHNY, CDR2 SVGAGI (reference sequence). CDR3 protein: CASTGTGTSPLHF. DNA for the CDR3: TGTGCCAGCACCGGGACAGGGACCTCACCCCTCCACTTT.

This clone has just a few counts. The CDR3 DNA reads as TGCGCCAGCAGCCAAGATTTAGGACAGCAAGAGACCCAGTACTTC. This encodes CASSQDLGQQETQYF. The chain employs TRBV4-1 and TRBJ2-5; D may be TRBD1 (6 bases). V shed 0 bases and J shed 2 bases, with 10 bases lying between them. Germline CDR1 is MGHRA and CDR2 is YSYEKL. CDR3 length: 15 residues.

The chain is built from TRBV4-1 and TRBJ2-1; 11 bases line up with TRBD2. V was pared by 3 bases and J by 6 bases, with 4 bases of the junction left unmatched. CDR1 is MGHRA and CDR2 is YSYEKL in the germline V gene. CDR3 length equals 15 residues. The CDR3 loop is CASSHNSGGANEQFF. The CDR3 nucleotides read TGCGCCAGCAGCCATAATAGCGGGGGGGCCAATGAGCAGTTCTTC.

The chain is built from TRBV29-1 and TRBJ2-7; the D is unclear. V gave up 4 bases and J gave up 3 bases, with 13 bases separating them. Germline V gene sequence: CDR1 SQVTM, CDR2 ANQGSEA. This CDR3 has 13 amino acids. CDR3 in amino acids: CSVVSQESYEQYF. For the CDR3, the DNA is TGCAGCGTTGTTTCTCAGGAAAGCTACGAGCAGTACTTC.

V and J are TRBV2 and TRBJ2-1; no firm D call. This CDR3 has 14 residues. The V and J ends lost 3 bases and 0 bases respectively, with 6 bases between them. Germline CDR1 SNHLY, CDR2 FYNNEI. The CDR3 bases are TGTGCCAGCAGTGAGATCGCCTCCTACAATGAGCAGTTCTTC. Protein product: CASSEIASYNEQFF. Full variable domain (outside the CDR3, taken from reference TRBV2 and TRBJ2-1): EPEVTQTPSHQVTQMGQEVILRCVPISNHLYFYWYRQILGQKVEFLVSFYNNEISEKSEIFDDQFSVERPDGSNFTLKIRSTKLEDSAMYFCASSEIASYNEQFFGPGTRLTVL.

V is TRBV9 and J is TRBJ2-2; 7 positions agree with TRBD2. V shed 0 bases and J 7 bases; nucleotides not matched to a gene: 0. This CDR3 has 13 amino acids. Looked up from germline, CDR1 is SGDLS and CDR2 is YYNGEE. CDR3 region: CASSVERGGELFF. Written as DNA, the CDR3 is TGTGCCAGCAGCGTAGAGCGGGGCGGGGAGCTGTTTTTT.

The gene calls are TRBV7-9 and TRBJ2-5, with 11 nucleotides matching TRBD1. The CDR3 spans 16 residues. The germline CDR1 and CDR2 sequences are SEHNR and FQNEAQ (reference sequence). J lost 3 bases, V lost 5 bases, and 8 bases had no gene match. The CDR3 sequence is CASSQGDRGFKETQYF. The CDR3 nucleotides read TGTGCCAGCAGCCAAGGGGACAGGGGGTTCAAAGAGACCCAGTACTTC.

This clone was picked up a small number of times. V gene TRBV2 combines with J gene TRBJ2-4; unclear D gene. The CDR3 is 14 residues long. Trimming removed 4 bases from V and 5 bases from J, with 12 bases in between. Germline V gives CDR1 SNHLY, CDR2 FYNNEI. The CDR3 DNA reads TGTGCCAGCAGTGTTCTGGACCGAGAAAACATTCAGTACTTC. Translation gives CASSVLDRENIQYF.

The J gene is TRBJ1-6, the V gene TRBV14; unclear D gene. This CDR3 spans 15 amino acids. Trimming cost V 0 bases and J 9 bases, with 12 bases left between them. Germline CDR1 SGHDN, CDR2 FVKESK. CDR3 residues: CASSQDSTLGSPLHF. In nucleotides, the CDR3 is TGTGCCAGCAGCCAAGATTCAACTTTAGGTTCACCCCTCCACTTT. Full variable domain (missing parts from reference TRBV14 and TRBJ1-6): EAGVTQFPSHSVIEKGQTVTLRCDPISGHDNLYWYRRVMGKEIKFLLHFVKESKQDESGMPNNRFLAERTGGTYSTLKVQPAELEDSGVYFCASSQDSTLGSPLHFGNGTRLTVT.

This chain's CDR3 is CASTLRGPGETQYF. CDR3 bases: TGTGCCAGCACCCTTCGTGGGCCGGGGGAGACCCAGTACTTC. The chain uses TRBV13 and TRBJ2-5; D may be TRBD2 (5 bases). The CDR3 consists of 14 residues. The germline V and J ends were trimmed by 7 bases and 5 bases, with 17 bases remaining between them. Germline lookup yields CDR1 PRHDT and CDR2 FYEKMQ (reference sequence).

This chain uses TRBV2 with TRBJ1-2; 7 bases fit TRBD1. Germline V lookup: CDR1 SNHLY, CDR2 FYNNEI. Trimming at V came to 7 bases and at J to 5 bases, leaving 1 base not matched to a gene. This CDR3 is 11 amino acids long. The CDR3 spells CASKTGYGYTF. Written as DNA, the CDR3 is TGTGCCAGCAAGACAGGGTATGGCTACACCTTC.

The sample holds one count of this clone. This rearrangement joins TRBV2 to TRBJ2-7; no definite D call. The length of the CDR3 is 11 residues. Germline assignment: CDR1 SNHLY and CDR2 FYNNEI. V lost 6 bases and J 6 bases, leaving 9 bases between the germline ends. CDR3 amino acids: CASSPAVEQYF. In DNA, the CDR3 is TGTGCCAGCAGCCCCGCAGTCGAGCAGTACTTC.

This clone was counted only a few times. This CDR3 is also generated by other DNA sequences in the sample. The V call is TRBV5-1, the J call TRBJ2-7, with D unclear. The CDR3 has 12 amino acids. Germline CDR1 is SGHRS and CDR2 is YFSETQ. V lost 0 bases, J lost 3 bases, and 4 bases lay in between. CDR3 in DNA: TGCGCCAGCAGCTTGGGAGACTACGAGCAGTACTTC. Its protein is CASSLGDYEQYF.

This clone was counted a few times. The chain employs TRBV25-1 and TRBJ1-2; 9 bases map to TRBD1. Germline V gene lookup returns CDR1 MGHDK and CDR2 SYGVNS. V shed 1 base, J shed 6 bases, and the junction held 3 bases outside the gene matches. The CDR3 loop spans 14 amino acids. The CDR3 spells CASSEWGQGHGYTF. The DNA for the CDR3 is TGTGCCAGCAGTGAATGGGGACAGGGTCATGGCTACACCTTC.

The chain combines TRBV7-2 with TRBJ2-5; TRBD2 matches at 8 bases. Trimming removed 2 bases from V and 4 bases from J; junction bases left unmatched: 6. The CDR3 length is 15 residues. Germline V gene lookup returns CDR1 SGHTA and CDR2 FQGNSA. Written as DNA, the CDR3 is TGTGCCAGCAGCTTATACGGGGGGGCTAGAGAGACCCAGTACTTC. Translated, it gives CASSLYGGARETQYF.

V is TRBV15 and J is TRBJ2-5; D is ambiguous. V was pared by 5 bases and J by 1 base, with 5 bases between. This CDR3 has 12 amino acids. Per germline, CDR1 LNHNV and CDR2 YYDKDF (reference sequence). DNA of the CDR3: TGTGCCACCAGCGCAGCCCAAGAGACCCAGTACTTC. This sequence encodes CATSAAQETQYF.

Of note for this clone: Additional DNA sequences in this sample encode the identical CDR3. CDR3 region: CASSLEGRTEAFF. As DNA, the CDR3 is TGTGCCAGCAGCTTAGAGGGGCGCACTGAAGCTTTCTTT. V gene TRBV7-9 combines with J gene TRBJ1-1; D may be TRBD1 (5 bases). The CDR3 length is 13 residues. CDR1 is SEHNR and CDR2 is FQNEAQ in the germline V gene (reference sequence). V dropped 1 base and J dropped 4 bases, with 7 bases sitting between them.

The chain employs TRBV27 and TRBJ1-2; weak D call: TRBD1 (5 bases). Germline V gene sequence: CDR1 MNHEY, CDR2 SMNVEV (reference sequence). The CDR3 runs to 17 residues. The germline V and J ends were trimmed by 0 bases and 7 bases, with 21 bases remaining between them. CDR3 in amino acids: CASSLSALPGGFGGYTF. DNA of the CDR3: TGTGCCAGCAGTTTATCGGCCCTGCCTGGGGGGTTTGGTGGCTACACCTTC.

The V gene is TRBV9, the J gene TRBJ2-7; the D gene is possibly TRBD1 (5 bases). Trimming removed 8 bases from V and 1 base from J, with 13 bases in between. CDR1 is SGDLS, CDR2 YYNGEE, per germline. The CDR3 is made up of 13 amino acids. CDR3 sequence: CASSRGASYEQYF. Here the CDR3 DNA reads TGTGCCAGTTCAAGGGGCGCTTCCTACGAGCAGTACTTC.

This clone has only a few counts. The chain recombines TRBV29-1 with TRBJ1-2; TRBD1 agrees at 8 bases. V shed 7 bases and J 4 bases; nucleotides not matched to a gene: 11. The CDR3 covers 14 residues. CDR1 and CDR2 from the germline V gene are SQVTM and ANQGSEA. The CDR3 reads CSAPGTGPPYGYTF. Here the CDR3 DNA reads TGCAGCGCCCCCGGGACAGGCCCTCCCTATGGCTACACCTTC.

The V gene is TRBV7-6, the J gene TRBJ1-6; no clear D gene. Trimming pared 5 bases from V and 7 bases from J, leaving 12 bases between. Looked up from germline, CDR1 is SGHVS and CDR2 is FNYEAQ. The CDR3 is 14 amino acids. CDR3 residues: CASSPGDPNSPLHF. Written as DNA, the CDR3 is TGTGCCAGCAGCCCCGGCGACCCAAATTCACCCCTCCACTTT. The variable domain in full, completed from reference TRBV7-6 and TRBJ1-6, reads GAGVSQSPRYKVTKRGQDVALRCDPISGHVSLYWYRQALGQGPEFLTYFNYEAQQDKSGLPNDRFSAERPEGSISTLTIQRTEQRDSAMYRCASSPGDPNSPLHFGNGTRLTVT.

In this sample, this clone turned up a few times. The chain has TRBV10-3 and TRBJ1-1; D is unresolved. The V gene lost 2 bases and the J gene lost 2 bases, with 6 bases spanning the gap. Germline assignment: CDR1 ENHRY and CDR2 SYGVKD. CDR3 length equals 13 residues. The CDR3 reads CAISEEVNTEAFF. In DNA, the CDR3 is TGTGCCATCAGTGAGGAAGTTAACACTGAAGCTTTCTTT.

The chain joins TRBV11-2 to TRBJ2-5; TRBD1 matches at 11 bases. Germline V lookup: CDR1 SGHAT, CDR2 FQNNGV. J was trimmed by 5 bases and V by 3 bases; bases with no gene match: 11. This CDR3 is built from 17 residues. In nucleotides, the CDR3 is TGTGCCAGCAGCTTCCGTGGAGTGGACAGGGGGCGGGAGACCCAGTACTTC. Translating gives CASSFRGVDRGRETQYF.

The J gene is TRBJ1-5, the V gene TRBV7-6; D gene ambiguous. V lost 6 bases to trimming and J lost 0 bases, with 15 bases between them. Germline V CDR1 and CDR2: SGHVS, FNYEAQ. The length of the CDR3 is 16 residues. The CDR3: CASRQKGRYSNQPQHF. The DNA for the CDR3 is TGTGCCAGCAGACAGAAAGGACGGTATAGCAATCAGCCCCAGCATTTT.